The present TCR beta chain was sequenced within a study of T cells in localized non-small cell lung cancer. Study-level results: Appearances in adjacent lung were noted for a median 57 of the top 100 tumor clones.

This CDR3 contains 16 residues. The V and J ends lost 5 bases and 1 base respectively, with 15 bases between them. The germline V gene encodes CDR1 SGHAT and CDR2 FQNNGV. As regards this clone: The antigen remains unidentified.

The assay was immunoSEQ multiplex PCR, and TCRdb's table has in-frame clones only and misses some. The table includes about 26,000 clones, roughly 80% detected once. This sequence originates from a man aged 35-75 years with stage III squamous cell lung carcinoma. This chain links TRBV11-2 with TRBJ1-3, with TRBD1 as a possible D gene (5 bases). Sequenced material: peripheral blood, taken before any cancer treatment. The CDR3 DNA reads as TGTGCCAGCAGCCCTACCGGTGGGGGGTCTGGAAACACCATATATTTT. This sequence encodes CASSPTGGGSGNTIYF.